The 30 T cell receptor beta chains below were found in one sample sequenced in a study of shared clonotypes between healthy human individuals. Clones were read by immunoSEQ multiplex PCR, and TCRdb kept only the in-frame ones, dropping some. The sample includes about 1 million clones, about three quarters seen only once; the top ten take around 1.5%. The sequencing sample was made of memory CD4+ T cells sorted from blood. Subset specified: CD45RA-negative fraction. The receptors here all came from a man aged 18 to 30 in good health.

The CDR3 loop is CASSADNTNTEAFF. The CDR3 DNA reads as TGTGCCAGCAGCGCGGACAACACGAACACTGAAGCTTTCTTT. This chain joins TRBV11-3 and TRBJ1-1; possible D gene TRBD1, 5 bases. V was shortened by 5 bases and J by 1 base, with 11 bases between the two germline ends. The CDR3 contains 14 residues. CDR1 and CDR2 from the germline V gene are SGHNT and YENEEA.

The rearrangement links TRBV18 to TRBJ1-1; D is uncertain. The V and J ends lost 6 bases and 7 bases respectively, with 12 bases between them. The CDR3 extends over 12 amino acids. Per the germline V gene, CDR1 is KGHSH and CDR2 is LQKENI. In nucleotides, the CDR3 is TGTGCCAGCTCCCCCAGTATCGGTGAAGCTTTCTTT. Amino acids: CASSPSIGEAFF.

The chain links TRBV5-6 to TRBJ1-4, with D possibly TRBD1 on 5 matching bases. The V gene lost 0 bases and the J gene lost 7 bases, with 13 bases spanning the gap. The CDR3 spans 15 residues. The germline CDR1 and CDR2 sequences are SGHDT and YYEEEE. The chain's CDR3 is CASSLAGRQGEKLFF. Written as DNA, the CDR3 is TGTGCCAGCAGCTTGGCCGGAAGGCAGGGTGAAAAACTGTTTTTT.

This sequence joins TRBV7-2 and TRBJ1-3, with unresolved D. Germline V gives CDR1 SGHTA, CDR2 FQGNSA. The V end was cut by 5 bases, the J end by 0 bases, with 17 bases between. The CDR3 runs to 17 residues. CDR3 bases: TGTGCCAGCAGCGTCGACTTATTGAGTTTCTCTGGAAACACCATATATTTT. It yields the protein CASSVDLLSFSGNTIYF.

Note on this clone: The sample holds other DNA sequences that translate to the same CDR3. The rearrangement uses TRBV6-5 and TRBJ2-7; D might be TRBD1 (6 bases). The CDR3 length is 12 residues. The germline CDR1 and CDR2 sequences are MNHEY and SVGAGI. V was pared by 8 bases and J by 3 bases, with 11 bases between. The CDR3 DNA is TGTGCCAGCCGGGACACCCTCTACGAGCAGTACTTC. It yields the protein CASRDTLYEQYF.

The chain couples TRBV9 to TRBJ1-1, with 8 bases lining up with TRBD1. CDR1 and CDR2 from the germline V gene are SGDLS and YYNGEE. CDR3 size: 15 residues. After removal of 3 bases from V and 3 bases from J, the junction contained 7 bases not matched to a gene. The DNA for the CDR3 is TGTGCCAGCAGCGCACAAACAGGGGGGTACACTGAAGCTTTCTTT. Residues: CASSAQTGGYTEAFF.

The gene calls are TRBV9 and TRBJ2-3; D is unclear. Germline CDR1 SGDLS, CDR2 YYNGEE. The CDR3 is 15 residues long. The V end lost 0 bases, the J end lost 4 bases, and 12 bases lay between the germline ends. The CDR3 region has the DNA TGTGCCAGCAGCGTAGATTGGGTTGCGGCAGATACGCAGTATTTT. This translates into CASSVDWVAADTQYF. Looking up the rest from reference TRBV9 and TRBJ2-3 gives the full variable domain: DSGVTQTPKHLITATGQRVTLRCSPRSGDLSVYWYQQSLDQGLQFLIQYYNGEERAKGNILERFSAQQFPDLHSELNLSSLELGDSALYFCASSVDWVAADTQYFGPGTRLTVL.

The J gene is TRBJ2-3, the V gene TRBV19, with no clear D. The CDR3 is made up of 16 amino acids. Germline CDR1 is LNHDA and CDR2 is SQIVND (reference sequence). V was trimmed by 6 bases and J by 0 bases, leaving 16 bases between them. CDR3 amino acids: CASRRYHVSSTDTQYF. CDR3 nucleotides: TGTGCCAGTAGGAGATATCATGTTTCTAGCACAGATACGCAGTATTTT.

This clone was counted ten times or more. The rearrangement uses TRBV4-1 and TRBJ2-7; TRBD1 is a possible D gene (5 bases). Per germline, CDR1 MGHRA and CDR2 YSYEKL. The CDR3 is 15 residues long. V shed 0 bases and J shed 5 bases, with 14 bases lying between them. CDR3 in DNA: TGCGCCAGCAGCCAAGAGTACAGGCTGGGGAACGAGCAGTACTTC. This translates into CASSQEYRLGNEQYF.

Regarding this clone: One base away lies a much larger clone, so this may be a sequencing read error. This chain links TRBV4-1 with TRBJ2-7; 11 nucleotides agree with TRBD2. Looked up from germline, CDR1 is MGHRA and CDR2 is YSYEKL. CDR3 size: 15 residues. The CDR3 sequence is CASSQPTSGAYEQCF. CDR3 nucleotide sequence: TGCGCCAGCAGCCAACCGACTAGCGGGGCCTACGAGCAGTGCTTC.

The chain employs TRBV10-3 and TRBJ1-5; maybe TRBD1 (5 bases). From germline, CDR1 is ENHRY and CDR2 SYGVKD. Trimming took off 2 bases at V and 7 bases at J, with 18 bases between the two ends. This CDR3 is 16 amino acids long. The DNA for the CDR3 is TGTGCCATCAGTGAGACCATTGGGCAGGGTGGGCAGCCCCAGCATTTT. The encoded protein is CAISETIGQGGQPQHF.

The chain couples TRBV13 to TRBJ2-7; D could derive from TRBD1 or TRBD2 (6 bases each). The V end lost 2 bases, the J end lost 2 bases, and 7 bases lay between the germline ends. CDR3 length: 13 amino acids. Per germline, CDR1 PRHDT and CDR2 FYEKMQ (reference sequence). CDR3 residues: CASSLRGPYEQYF. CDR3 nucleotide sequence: TGTGCCAGCAGCTTACGGGGGCCCTACGAGCAGTACTTC.

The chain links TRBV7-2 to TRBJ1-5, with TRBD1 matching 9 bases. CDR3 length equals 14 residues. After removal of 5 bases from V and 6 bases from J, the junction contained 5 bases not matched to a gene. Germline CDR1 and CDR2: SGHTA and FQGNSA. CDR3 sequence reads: CASSRDRATQPQHF. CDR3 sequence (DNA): TGTGCCAGCAGCCGGGACAGGGCTACTCAGCCCCAGCATTTT.

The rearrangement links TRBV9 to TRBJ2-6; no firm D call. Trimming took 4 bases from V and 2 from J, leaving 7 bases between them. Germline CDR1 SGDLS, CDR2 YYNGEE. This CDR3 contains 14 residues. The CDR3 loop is CASSRDTGANVLTF. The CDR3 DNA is TGTGCCAGCAGCAGGGATACTGGGGCCAACGTCCTGACTTTC.

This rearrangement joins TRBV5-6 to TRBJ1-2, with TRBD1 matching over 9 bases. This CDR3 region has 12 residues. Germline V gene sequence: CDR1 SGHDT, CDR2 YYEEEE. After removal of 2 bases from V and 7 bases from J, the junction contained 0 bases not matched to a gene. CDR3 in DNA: TGTGCCAGCAGCTTACAGGGGGCTGGCTACACCTTC. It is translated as CASSLQGAGYTF.

CDR3 loop: CASGEITGGINEQFF. In DNA form, the CDR3 reads TGTGCTAGTGGAGAAATCACAGGGGGCATTAATGAGCAGTTCTTC. The V and J genes are TRBV12-5 and TRBJ2-1; TRBD1 agrees at 9 bases. CDR3 length: 15 amino acids. In germline, CDR1 is LGHNT, CDR2 FRNRAP. Trimming at V came to 6 bases and at J to 7 bases, leaving 10 bases not matched to a gene.

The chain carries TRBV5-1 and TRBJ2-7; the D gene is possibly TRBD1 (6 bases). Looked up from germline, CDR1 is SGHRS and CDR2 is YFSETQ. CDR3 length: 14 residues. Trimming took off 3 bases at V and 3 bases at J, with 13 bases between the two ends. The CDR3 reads CASSSGTRYYEQYF. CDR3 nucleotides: TGCGCCAGCAGCTCCGGGACAAGATACTACGAGCAGTACTTC. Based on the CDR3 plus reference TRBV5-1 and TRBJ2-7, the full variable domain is KAGVTQTPRYLIKTRGQQVTLSCSPISGHRSVSWYQQTPGQGLQFLFEYFSETQRNKGNFPGRFSGRQFSNSRSEMNVSTLELGDSALYLCASSSGTRYYEQYFGPGTRLTVT.

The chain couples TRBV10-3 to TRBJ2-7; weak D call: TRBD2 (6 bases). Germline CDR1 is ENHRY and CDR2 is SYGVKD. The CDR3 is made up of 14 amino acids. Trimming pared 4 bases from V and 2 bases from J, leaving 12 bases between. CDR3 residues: CAISAASDTYEQYF. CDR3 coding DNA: TGTGCCATCAGTGCCGCTAGCGATACCTACGAGCAGTACTTC.

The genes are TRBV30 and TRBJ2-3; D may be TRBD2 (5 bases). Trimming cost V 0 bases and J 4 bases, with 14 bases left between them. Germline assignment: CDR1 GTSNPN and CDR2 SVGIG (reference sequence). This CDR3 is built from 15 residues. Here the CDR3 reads CAWSVDYSRADTQYF. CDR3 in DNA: TGTGCCTGGAGTGTCGACTACTCAAGGGCAGATACGCAGTATTTT.

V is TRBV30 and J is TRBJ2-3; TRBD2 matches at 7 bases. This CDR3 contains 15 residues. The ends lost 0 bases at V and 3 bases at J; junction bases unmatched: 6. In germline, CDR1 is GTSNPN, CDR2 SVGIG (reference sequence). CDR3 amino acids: CAWSVRGSPTDTQYF. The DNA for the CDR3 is TGTGCCTGGAGTGTACGCGGGAGTCCGACAGATACGCAGTATTTT. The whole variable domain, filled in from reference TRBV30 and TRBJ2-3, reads SQTIHQWPATLVQPVGSPLSLECTVEGTSNPNLYWYRQAAGRGLQLLFYSVGIGQISSEVPQNLSASRPQDRQFILSSKKLLLSDSGFYLCAWSVRGSPTDTQYFGPGTRLTVL.

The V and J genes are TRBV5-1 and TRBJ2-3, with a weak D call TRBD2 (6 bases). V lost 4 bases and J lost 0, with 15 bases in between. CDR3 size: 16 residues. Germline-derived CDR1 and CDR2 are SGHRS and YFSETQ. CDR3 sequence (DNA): TGCGCCAGCAGCAGGGGATCGGGAGCTAGCACAGATACGCAGTATTTT. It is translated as CASSRGSGASTDTQYF.

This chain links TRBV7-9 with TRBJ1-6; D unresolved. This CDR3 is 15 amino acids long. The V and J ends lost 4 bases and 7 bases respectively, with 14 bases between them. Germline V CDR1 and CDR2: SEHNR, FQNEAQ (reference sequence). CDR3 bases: TGTGCCAGCAGCTCTTCGAAGGGCCTGAATTCACCCCTCCACTTT. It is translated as CASSSSKGLNSPLHF.

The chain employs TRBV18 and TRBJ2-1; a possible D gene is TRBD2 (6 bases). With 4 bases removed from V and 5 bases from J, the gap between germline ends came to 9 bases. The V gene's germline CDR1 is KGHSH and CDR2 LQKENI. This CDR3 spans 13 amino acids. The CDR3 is CASSLGLNNEQFF. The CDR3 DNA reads TGTGCCAGCTCACTAGGACTAAACAATGAGCAGTTCTTC. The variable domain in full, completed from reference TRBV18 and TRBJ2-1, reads NAGVMQNPRHLVRRRGQEARLRCSPMKGHSHVYWYRQLPEEGLKFMVYLQKENIIDESGMPKERFSAEFPKEGPSILRIQQVVRGDSAAYFCASSLGLNNEQFFGPGTRLTVL.

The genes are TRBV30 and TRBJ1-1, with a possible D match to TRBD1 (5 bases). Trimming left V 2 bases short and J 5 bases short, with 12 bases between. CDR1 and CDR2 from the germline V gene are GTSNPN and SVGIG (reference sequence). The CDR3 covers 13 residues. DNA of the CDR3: TGTGCCTGGAGTCTGGGGGAAAGGACTGAAGCTTTCTTT. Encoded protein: CAWSLGERTEAFF.

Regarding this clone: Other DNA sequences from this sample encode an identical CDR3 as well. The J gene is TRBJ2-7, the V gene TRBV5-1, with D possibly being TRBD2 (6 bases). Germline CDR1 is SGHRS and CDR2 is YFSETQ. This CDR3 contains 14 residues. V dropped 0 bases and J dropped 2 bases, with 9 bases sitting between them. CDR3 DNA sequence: TGCGCCAGCAGCTTGGGAGGAGGGACCTACGAGCAGTACTTC. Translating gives CASSLGGGTYEQYF.

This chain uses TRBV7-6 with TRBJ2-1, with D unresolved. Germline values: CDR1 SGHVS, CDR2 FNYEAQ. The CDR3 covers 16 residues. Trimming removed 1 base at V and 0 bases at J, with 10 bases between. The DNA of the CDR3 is TGTGCCAGCAGCTTAGTGGCGACAAACTCCTACAATGAGCAGTTCTTC. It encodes CASSLVATNSYNEQFF.

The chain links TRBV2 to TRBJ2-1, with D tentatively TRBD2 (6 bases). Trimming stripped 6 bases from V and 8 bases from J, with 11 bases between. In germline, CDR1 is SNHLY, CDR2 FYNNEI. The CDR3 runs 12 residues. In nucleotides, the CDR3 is TGTGCCAGCAGGGAGGGGAACCATGAGCAGTTCTTC. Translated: CASREGNHEQFF.

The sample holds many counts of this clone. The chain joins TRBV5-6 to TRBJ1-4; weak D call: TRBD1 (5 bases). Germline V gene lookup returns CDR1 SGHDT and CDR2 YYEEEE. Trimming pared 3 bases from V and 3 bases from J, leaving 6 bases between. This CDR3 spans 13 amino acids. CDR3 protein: CASSWGANEKLFF. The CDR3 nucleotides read TGTGCCAGCAGCTGGGGGGCTAATGAAAAACTGTTTTTT.

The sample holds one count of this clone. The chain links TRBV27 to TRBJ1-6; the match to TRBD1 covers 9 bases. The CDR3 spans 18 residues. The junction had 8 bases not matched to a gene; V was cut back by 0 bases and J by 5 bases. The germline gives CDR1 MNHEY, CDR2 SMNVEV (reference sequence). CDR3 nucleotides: TGTGCCAGCAGTTTATCGATGAGACAGGGGGGGAATAATTCACCCCTCCACTTT. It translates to CASSLSMRQGGNNSPLHF.

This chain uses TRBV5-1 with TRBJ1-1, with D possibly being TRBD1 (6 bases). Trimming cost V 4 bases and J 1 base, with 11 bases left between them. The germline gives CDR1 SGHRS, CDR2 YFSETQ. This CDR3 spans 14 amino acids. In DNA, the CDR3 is TGCGCCAGCAGCACCGGACAGACGAACACTGAAGCTTTCTTT. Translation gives CASSTGQTNTEAFF.